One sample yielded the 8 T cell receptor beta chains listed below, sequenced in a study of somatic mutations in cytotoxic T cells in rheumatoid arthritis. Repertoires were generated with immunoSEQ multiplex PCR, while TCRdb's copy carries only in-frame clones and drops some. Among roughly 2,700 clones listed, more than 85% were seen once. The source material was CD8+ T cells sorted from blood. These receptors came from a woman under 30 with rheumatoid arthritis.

The CDR3 loop reads CASSVGGSGGAQYF. The CDR3 bases are TGTGCCAGCAGCGTAGGGGGTAGCGGGGGGGCCCAGTACTTC. The V gene is TRBV9, the J gene TRBJ2-5, with 11 bases fitting TRBD2. V was pared by 0 bases and J by 9 bases, with 4 bases of the junction left unmatched. Germline CDR1 is SGDLS and CDR2 is YYNGEE. The CDR3 loop spans 14 amino acids.

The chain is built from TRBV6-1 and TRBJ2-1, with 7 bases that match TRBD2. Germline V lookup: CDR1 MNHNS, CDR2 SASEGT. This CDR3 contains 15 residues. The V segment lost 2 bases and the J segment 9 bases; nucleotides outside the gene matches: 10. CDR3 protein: CASSEFRTRVGEQFF. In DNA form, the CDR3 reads TGTGCCAGCAGTGAATTCCGGACTAGGGTCGGTGAGCAGTTCTTC.

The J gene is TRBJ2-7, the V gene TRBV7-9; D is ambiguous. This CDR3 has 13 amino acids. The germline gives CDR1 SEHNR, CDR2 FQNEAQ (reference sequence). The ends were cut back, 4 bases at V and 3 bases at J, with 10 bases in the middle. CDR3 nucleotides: TGTGCCAGCAGCTCCGAGAACCTCTACGAGCAGTACTTC. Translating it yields CASSSENLYEQYF.

The CDR3 sequence is CASSLPPEEETQYF. CDR3 bases: TGTGCCAGCAGCTTGCCCCCAGAAGAAGAGACCCAGTACTTC. The chain carries TRBV5-4 and TRBJ2-5; D is unclear. Trimming removed 1 base at V and 3 bases at J, with 10 bases between. The germline V gene has CDR1 SGHNT and CDR2 YYREEE (reference sequence). The CDR3 totals 14 residues.

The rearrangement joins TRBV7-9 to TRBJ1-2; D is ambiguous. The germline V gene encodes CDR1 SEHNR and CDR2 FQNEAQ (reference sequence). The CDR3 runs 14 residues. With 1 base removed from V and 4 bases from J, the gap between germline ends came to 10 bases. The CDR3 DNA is TGTGCCAGCAGCTTAGTAGAGGAGCTCTATGGCTACACCTTC. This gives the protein CASSLVEELYGYTF.

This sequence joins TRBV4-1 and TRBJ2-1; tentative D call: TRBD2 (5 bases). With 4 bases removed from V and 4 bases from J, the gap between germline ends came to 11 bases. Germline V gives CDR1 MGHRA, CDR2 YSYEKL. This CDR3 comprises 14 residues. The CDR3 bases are TGCGCCAGCAGCCCTTGGACTGGGTACAATGAGCAGTTCTTC. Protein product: CASSPWTGYNEQFF.

The CDR3 DNA reads TGTGCCAGCAGCACAACAGGGGTCGGTGAAAAACTGTTTTTT. Encoded protein: CASSTTGVGEKLFF. The chain uses TRBV11-2 and TRBJ1-4; TRBD1 agrees at 7 bases. The junction had 7 bases not matched to a gene; V was cut back by 5 bases and J by 7 bases. Germline lookup yields CDR1 SGHAT and CDR2 FQNNGV. The CDR3 consists of 14 residues.

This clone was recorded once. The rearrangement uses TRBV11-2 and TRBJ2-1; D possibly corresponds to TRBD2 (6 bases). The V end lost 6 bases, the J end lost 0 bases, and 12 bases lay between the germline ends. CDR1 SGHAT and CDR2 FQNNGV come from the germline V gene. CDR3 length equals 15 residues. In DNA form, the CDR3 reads TGTGCCAGCAGACGGGACTCCCTCTCCTACAATGAGCAGTTCTTC. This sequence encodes CASRRDSLSYNEQFF.